Listed below are T cell receptor beta chains from one sample, sequenced in a study of blood T cells in healthy people across ages. One entry per CDR3 protein results from TCRdb running MiXCR on the 5' RACE reads. The sample has about 1.8 million distinct CDR3 sequences, just under 50% seen once. Sequenced material: blood. The receptors come from a woman aged 40-49 years in good health. The conserved cysteine and the conserved F or W are not part of the CDR3 here. Clone size appears in some rows only: once, few, many, or a class for an expanded clone.

cdr3_aa v_call clone_size
ASREDRVVAGANVLT TRBV7-3 -
ASSTGGLTRYGYT TRBV5-6 -
ATSDLTSGETQY TRBV24-1 -
ASSKTGGVIQPQH TRBV6-2/TRBV6-3 -
SAPLWGGLVTDTQY TRBV20-1 -
SGLGGGAYNEQF TRBV20-1 few
ASSYKGGGTDTQY TRBV6-6 -
ASSQVLGTGGGEETQY TRBV3-1 few
ASSLGVDSQETQF TRBV28 -
ASTQRVQGSGANVLT TRBV7-2 -
ASSLTGEAPLH TRBV18 -
SVGNDRAEAF TRBV29-1 -
ASSVAATGGSYEQY TRBV9 few